The source of this T cell receptor (beta chain) is a study of siplizumab effects on memory and regulatory T cells. Broader study findings: Unstimulated naive T cells seemed to show more diversity than memory cells did, and they also seemed to be among the major contributors to the alloresponse. Alloreactive sequences tracing back to unstimulated CD4+ memory cells were significantly reduced by siplizumab. It was never confirmed that proliferating Tregs from siplizumab cultures were suppressive. Roughly 80-96% of proliferating clones (CD4+ or CD8+) could not be assigned a naive or memory phenotype.

V shed 0 bases and J shed 4 bases, with 5 bases lying between them. The length of the CDR3 is 13 residues. Per germline, CDR1 SGHNT and CDR2 YENEEA. Method: immunoSEQ multiplex PCR; TCRdb's copy keeps in-frame clones and lacks some. Of roughly 100,000 clones detected, approximately 90% appear once; the ten largest clones hold 0.9% to 1.4%. With respect to this clone: The antigen is undetermined.

The J gene is TRBJ2-3, the V gene TRBV11-3; D gene uncertain. This clonotype was sampled from a human donor in good health. Material: CD4+ T cells sorted from blood. The CDR3 sequence: CASSLDRPDTQYF. The CDR3 DNA follows: TGTGCCAGCAGCTTAGACCGGCCAGATACGCAGTATTTT. The full variable domain, its missing parts supplied by reference TRBV11-3 and TRBJ2-3, is EAGVVQSPRYKIIEKKQPVAFWCNPISGHNTLYWYLQNLGQGPELLIRYENEEAVDDSQLPKDRFSAERLKGVDSTLKIQPAELGDSAVYLCASSLDRPDTQYFGPGTRLTVL.